This T cell receptor beta chain emerged from a study of cytomegalovirus exposure and HLA in healthy donors. PCR was performed using 60 Vbeta and 13 Jbeta primers. Only in-frame clones appear in the TCRdb table, and some are missing; sequencing was by immunoSEQ multiplex PCR. The table lists hundreds of thousands of clones, 65% to 80% of them singletons, with roughly a sixth in the top ten. This CDR3 is 16 amino acids long. Germline V gives CDR1 LGHNA, CDR2 YSLEER. The trim removed 0 bases at V and 2 bases at J, leaving 0 bases unmatched. The specimen was PBMCs. V gene TRBV4-3 combines with J gene TRBJ2-1, with 11 positions matching TRBD2. This TCR was recovered from a man between 35 and 55 years old in good health and CMV-seronegative. The CDR3 is CASSQDSGGAYNEQFF. The CDR3 nucleotides read TGCGCCAGCAGCCAAGATAGCGGGGGGGCCTACAATGAGCAGTTCTTC.